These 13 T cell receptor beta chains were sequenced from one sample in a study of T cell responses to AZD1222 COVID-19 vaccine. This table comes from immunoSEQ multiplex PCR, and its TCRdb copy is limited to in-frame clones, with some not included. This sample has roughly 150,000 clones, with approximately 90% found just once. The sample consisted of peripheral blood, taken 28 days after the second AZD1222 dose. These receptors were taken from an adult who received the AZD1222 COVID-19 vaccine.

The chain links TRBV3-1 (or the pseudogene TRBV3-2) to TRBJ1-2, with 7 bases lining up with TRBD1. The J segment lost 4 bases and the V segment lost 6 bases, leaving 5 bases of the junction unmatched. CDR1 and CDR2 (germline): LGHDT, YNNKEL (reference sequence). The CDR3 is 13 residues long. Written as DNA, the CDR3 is TGTGCCAGCAGGCACGGGACAGCCTATGGCTACACCTTC. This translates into CASRHGTAYGYTF.

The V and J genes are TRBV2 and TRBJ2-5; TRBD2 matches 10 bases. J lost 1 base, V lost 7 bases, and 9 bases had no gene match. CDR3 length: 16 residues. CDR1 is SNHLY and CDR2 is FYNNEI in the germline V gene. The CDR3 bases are TGTGCCAGCACCCGGGGTAGCGGGAGGTCCCAAGAGACCCAGTACTTC. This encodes CASTRGSGRSQETQYF.

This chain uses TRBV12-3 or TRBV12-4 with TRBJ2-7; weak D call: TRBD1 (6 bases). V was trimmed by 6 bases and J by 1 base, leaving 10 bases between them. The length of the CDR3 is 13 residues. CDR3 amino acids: CASRDSGSYEQYF. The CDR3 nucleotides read TGTGCCAGCAGGGACAGCGGATCCTACGAGCAGTACTTC.

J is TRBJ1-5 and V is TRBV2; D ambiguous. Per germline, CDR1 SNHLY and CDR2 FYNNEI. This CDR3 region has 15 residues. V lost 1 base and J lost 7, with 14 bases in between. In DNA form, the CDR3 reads TGTGCCAGCAGTGAAGGTAAACAGCCGGGCCAGCCCCAGCATTTT. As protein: CASSEGKQPGQPQHF.

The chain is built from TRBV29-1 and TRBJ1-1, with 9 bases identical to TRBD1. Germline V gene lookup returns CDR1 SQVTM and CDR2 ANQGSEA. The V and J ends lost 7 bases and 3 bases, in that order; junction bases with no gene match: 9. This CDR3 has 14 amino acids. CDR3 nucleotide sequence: TGCAGCGCCCTACAGGGGGCAGGGTACACTGAAGCTTTCTTT. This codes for CSALQGAGYTEAFF.

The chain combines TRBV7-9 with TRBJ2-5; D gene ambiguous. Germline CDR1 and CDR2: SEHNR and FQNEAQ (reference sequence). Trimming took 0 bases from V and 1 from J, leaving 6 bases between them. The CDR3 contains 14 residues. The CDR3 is CASSLAGSQETQYF. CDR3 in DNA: TGTGCCAGCAGCTTAGCGGGCAGCCAAGAGACCCAGTACTTC.

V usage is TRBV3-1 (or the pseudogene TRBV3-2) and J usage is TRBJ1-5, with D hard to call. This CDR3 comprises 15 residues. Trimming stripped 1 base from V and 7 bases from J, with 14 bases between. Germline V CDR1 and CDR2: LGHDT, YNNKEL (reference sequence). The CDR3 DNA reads TGTGCCAGCAGCCAAGTAGGGCCTCCGGCACAGCCCCAGCATTTT. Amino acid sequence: CASSQVGPPAQPQHF.

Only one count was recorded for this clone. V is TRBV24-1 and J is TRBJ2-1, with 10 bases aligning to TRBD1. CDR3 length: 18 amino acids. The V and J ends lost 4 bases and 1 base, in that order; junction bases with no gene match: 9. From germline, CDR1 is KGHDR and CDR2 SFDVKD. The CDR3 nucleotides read TGTGCCACCAGTGAAGGATTTTGGGACAGGGGTTCCTACAATGAGCAGTTCTTC. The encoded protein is CATSEGFWDRGSYNEQFF.

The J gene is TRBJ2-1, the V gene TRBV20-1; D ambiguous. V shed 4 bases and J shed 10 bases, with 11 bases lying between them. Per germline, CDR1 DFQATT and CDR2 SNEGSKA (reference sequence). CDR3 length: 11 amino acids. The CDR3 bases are TGCAGTGCTACAATAGTAGACGAGCAGTTCTTC. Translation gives CSATIVDEQFF.

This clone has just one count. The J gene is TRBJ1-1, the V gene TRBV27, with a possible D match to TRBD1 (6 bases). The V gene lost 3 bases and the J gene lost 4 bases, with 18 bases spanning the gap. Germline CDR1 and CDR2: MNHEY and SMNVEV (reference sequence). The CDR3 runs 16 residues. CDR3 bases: TGTGCCAGCAGTTTCTCTTCAGGGGAAAGGGGCACTGAAGCTTTCTTT. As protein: CASSFSSGERGTEAFF.

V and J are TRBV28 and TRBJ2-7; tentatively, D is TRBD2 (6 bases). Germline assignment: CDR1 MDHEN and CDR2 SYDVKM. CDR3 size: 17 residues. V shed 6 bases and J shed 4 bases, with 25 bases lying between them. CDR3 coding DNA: TGTGCCAGCAGCACCAAAAAGGGAGGCCCCCCCTCATACGAGCAGTACTTC. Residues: CASSTKKGGPPSYEQYF.

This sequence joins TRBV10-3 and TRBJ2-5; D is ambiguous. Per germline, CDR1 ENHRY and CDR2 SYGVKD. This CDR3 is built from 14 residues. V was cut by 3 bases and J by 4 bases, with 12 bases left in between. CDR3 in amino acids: CAISEGRAGETQYF. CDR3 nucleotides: TGTGCCATCAGTGAAGGTCGGGCAGGAGAGACCCAGTACTTC.

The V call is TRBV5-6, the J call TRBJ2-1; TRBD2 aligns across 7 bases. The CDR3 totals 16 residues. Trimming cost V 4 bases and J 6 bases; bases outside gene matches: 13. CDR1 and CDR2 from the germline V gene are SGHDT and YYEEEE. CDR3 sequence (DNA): TGTGCCAGCAGCCGCGGACCAGGACTAGTCATCAATGAGCAGTTCTTC. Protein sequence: CASSRGPGLVINEQFF. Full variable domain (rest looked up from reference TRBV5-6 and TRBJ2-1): DAGVTQSPTHLIKTRGQQVTLRCSPKSGHDTVSWYQQALGQGPQFIFQYYEEEERQRGNFPDRFSGHQFPNYSSELNVNALLLGDSALYLCASSRGPGLVINEQFFGPGTRLTVL.